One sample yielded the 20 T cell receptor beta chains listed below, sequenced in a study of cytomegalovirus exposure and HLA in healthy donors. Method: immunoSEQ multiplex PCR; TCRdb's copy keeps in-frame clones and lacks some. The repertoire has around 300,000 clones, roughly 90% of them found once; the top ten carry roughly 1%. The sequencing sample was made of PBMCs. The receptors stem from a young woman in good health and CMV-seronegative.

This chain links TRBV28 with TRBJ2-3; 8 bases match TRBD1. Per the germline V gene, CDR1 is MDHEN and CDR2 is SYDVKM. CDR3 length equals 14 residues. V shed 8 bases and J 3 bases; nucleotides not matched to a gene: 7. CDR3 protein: CASARDRGTDTQYF. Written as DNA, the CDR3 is TGTGCCAGCGCAAGAGACAGGGGAACAGATACGCAGTATTTT.

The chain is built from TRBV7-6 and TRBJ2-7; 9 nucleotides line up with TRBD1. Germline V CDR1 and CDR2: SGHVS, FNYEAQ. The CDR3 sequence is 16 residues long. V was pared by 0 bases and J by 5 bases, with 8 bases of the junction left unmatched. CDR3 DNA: TGTGCCAGCAGCTTAGCTGGTGGGACAGGGTTACACGAGCAGTACTTC. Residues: CASSLAGGTGLHEQYF.

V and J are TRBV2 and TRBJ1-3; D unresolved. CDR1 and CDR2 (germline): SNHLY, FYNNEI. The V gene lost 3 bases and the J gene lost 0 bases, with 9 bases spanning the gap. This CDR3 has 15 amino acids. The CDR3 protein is CASSETEISGNTIYF. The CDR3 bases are TGTGCCAGCAGTGAGACTGAAATCTCTGGAAACACCATATATTTT. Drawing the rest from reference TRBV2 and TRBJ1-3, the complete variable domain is EPEVTQTPSHQVTQMGQEVILRCVPISNHLYFYWYRQILGQKVEFLVSFYNNEISEKSEIFDDQFSVERPDGSNFTLKIRSTKLEDSAMYFCASSETEISGNTIYFGEGSWLTVV.

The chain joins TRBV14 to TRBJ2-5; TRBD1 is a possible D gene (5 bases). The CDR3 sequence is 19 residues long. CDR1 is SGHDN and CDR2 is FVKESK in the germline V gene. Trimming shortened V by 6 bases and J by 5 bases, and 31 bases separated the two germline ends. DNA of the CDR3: TGTGCCAGCAGTCTTTATCGGGCCGGTAGGGGAAGAGGCGCGGAGACCCAGTACTTC. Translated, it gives CASSLYRAGRGRGAETQYF.

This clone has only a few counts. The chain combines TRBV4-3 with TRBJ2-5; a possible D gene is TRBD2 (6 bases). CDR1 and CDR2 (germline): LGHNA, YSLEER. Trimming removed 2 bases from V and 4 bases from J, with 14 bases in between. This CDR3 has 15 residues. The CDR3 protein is CASSQSIEAGETQYF. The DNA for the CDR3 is TGCGCCAGCAGCCAATCCATCGAAGCGGGAGAGACCCAGTACTTC.

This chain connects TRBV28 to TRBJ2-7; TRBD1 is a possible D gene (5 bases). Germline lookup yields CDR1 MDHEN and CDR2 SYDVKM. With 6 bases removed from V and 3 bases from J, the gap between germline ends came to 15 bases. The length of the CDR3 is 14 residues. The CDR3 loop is CASRRRQTSYEQYF. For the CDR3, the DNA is TGTGCCAGCAGGCGAAGACAGACCAGCTACGAGCAGTACTTC. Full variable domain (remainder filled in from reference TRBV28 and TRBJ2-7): DVKVTQSSRYLVKRTGEKVFLECVQDMDHENMFWYRQDPGLGLRLIYFSYDVKMKEKGDIPEGYSVSREKKERFSLILESASTNQTSMYLCASRRRQTSYEQYFGPGTRLTVT.

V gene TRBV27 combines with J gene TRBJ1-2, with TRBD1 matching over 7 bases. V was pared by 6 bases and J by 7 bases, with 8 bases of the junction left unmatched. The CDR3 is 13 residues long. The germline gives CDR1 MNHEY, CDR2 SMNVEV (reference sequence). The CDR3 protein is CASRETGVLGYTF. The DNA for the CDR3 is TGTGCCAGCAGGGAAACAGGGGTGCTTGGCTACACCTTC.

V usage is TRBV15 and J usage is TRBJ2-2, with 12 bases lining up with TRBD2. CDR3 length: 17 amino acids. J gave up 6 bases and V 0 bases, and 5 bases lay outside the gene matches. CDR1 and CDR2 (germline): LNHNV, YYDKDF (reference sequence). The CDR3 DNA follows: TGTGCCACCAGCAGAGATCGACTAGCGGGAGCGGCCGGGGAGCTGTTTTTT. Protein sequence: CATSRDRLAGAAGELFF. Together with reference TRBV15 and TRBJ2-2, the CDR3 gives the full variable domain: DAMVIQNPRYQVTQFGKPVTLSCSQTLNHNVMYWYQQKSSQAPKLLFHYYDKDFNNEADTPDNFQSRRPNTSFCFLDIRSPGLGDTAMYLCATSRDRLAGAAGELFFGEGSRLTVL.

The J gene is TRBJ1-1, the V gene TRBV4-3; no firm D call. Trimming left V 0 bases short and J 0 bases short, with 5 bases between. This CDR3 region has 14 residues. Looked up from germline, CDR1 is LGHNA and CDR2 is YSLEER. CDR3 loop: CASSQDRLNTEAFF. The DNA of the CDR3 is TGCGCCAGCAGCCAAGACAGGTTGAACACTGAAGCTTTCTTT.

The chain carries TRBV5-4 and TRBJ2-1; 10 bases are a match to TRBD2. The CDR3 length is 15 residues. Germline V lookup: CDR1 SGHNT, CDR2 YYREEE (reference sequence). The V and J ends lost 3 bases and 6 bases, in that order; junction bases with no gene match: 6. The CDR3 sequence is CASSSRLAGRNEQFF. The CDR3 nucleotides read TGTGCCAGCAGCTCCCGACTAGCGGGTCGCAATGAGCAGTTCTTC.

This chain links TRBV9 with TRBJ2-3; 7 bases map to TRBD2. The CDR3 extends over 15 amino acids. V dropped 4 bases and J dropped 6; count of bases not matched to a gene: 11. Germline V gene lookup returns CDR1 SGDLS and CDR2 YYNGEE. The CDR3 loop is CASSPTSAPGDTQYF. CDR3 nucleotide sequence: TGTGCCAGCAGCCCCACTAGCGCGCCTGGGGATACGCAGTATTTT.

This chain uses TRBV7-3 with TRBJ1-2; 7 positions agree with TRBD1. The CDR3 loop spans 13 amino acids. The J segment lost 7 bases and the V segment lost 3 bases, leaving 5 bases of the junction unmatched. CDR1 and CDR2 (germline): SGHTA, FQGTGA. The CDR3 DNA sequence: TGTGCCAGCAGCTTCCAGGGGGGCGGTGGCTACACCTTC. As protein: CASSFQGGGGYTF.

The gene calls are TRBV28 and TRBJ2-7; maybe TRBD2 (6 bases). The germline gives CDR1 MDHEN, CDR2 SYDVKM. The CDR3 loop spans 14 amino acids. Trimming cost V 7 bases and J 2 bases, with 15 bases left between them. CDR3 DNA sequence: TGTGCCAGCACCGAACTAGCTATCCCCTACGAGCAGTACTTC. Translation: CASTELAIPYEQYF.

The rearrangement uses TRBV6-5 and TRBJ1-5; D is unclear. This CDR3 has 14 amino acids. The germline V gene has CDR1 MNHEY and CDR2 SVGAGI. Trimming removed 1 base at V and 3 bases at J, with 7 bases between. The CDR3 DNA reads TGTGCCAGCAGTTACTACGGGGTCAATCAGCCCCAGCATTTT. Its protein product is CASSYYGVNQPQHF.

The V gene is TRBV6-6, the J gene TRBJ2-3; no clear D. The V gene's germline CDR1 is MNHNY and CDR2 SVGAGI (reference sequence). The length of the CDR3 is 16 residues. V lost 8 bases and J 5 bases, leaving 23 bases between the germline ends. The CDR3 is CASRSSNPSLLDTQYF. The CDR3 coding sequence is TGTGCCAGCCGTTCGAGCAATCCATCCCTCCTAGATACGCAGTATTTT.

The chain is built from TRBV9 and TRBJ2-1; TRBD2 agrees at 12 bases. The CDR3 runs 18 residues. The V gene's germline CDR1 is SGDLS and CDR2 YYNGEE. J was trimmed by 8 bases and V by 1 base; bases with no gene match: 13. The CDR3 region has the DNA TGTGCCAGCAGCGTAACCCCTCTAGCGGGAGGGCCGGTGTATGAGCAGTTCTTC. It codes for CASSVTPLAGGPVYEQFF.

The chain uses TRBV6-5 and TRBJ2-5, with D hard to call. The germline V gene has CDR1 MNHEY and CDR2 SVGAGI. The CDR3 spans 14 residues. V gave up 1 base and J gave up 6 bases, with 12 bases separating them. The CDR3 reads CASSYFPSRQTQYF. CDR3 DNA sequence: TGTGCCAGCAGTTACTTTCCCTCGCGGCAGACCCAGTACTTC.

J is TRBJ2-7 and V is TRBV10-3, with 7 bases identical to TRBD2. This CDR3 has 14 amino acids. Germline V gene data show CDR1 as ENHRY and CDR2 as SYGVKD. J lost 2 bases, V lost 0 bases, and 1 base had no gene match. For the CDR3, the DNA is TGTGCCATCAGTGAGTCTACTAGCGCCTACGAGCAGTACTTC. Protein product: CAISESTSAYEQYF.

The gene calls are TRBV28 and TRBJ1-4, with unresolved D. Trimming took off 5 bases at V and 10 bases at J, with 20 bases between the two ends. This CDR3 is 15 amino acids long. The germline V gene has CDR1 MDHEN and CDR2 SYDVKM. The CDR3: CASSPAGSPSGKLFF. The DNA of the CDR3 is TGTGCCAGCAGTCCCGCCGGGTCTCCATCGGGAAAACTGTTTTTT.

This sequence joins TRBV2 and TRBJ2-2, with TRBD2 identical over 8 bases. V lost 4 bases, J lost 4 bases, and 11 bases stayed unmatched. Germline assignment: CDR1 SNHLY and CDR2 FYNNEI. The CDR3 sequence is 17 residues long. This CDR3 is CASSGSRSGSLTGELFF. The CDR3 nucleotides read TGTGCCAGCAGTGGGAGTAGGAGCGGGAGCCTCACCGGGGAGCTGTTTTTT.